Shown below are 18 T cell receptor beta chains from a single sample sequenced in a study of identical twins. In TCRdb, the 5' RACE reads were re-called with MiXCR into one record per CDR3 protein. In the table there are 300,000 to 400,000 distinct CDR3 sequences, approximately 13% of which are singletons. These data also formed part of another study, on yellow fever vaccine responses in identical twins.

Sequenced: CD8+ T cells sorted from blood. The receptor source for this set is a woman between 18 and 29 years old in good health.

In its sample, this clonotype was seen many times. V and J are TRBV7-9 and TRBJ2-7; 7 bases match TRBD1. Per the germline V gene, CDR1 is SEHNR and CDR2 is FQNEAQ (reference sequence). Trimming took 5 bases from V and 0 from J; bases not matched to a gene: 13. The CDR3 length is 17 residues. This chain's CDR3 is CASSTSRKGASSYEQYF. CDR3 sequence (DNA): TGTGCCAGCAGCACCAGTCGAAAGGGGGCGAGCTCCTACGAGCAGTACTTC.

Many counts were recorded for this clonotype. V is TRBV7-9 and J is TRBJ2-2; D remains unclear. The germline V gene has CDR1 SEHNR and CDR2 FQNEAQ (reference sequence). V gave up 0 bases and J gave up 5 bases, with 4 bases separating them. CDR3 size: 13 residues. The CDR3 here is CASSLAETGELFF. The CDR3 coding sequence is TGTGCCAGCAGCTTAGCCGAAACCGGGGAGCTGTTTTTT. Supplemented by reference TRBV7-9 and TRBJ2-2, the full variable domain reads DTGVSQNPRHKITKRGQNVTFRCDPISEHNRLYWYRQTLGQGPEFLTYFQNEAQLEKSRLLSDRFSAERPKGSFSTLEIQRTEQGDSAMYLCASSLAETGELFFGEGSRLTVL.

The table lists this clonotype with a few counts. The CDR3 nucleotides read TGTGCCAGTAGTGCAGGGGTTGGTTACGAGCAGTACGTC. Translated, it gives CASSAGVGYEQYV. The rearrangement links TRBV19 to TRBJ2-7, with a weak D call TRBD1 (6 bases). The CDR3 is 13 residues long. V was cut by 5 bases and J by 4 bases, with 12 bases left in between. Per the germline V gene, CDR1 is LNHDA and CDR2 is SQIVND (reference sequence).

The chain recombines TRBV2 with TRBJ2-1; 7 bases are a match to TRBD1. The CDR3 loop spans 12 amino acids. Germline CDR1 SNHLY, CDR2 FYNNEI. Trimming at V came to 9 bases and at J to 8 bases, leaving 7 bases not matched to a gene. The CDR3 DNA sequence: TGTGCCAGTTGGGGACAGCGAGATGAGCAGTTCTTC. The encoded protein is CASWGQRDEQFF.

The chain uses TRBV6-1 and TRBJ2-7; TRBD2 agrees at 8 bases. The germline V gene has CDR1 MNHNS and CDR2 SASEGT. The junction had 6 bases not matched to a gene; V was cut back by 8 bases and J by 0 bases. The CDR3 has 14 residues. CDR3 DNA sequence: TGTGCCAGCCGACGGGAGGGGAGCTCCTACGAGCAGTACTTC. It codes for CASRREGSSYEQYF.

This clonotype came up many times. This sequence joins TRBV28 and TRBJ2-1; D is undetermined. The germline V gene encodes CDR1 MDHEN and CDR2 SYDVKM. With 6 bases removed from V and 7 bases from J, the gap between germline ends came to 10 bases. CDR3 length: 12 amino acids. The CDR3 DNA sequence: TGTGCCAGCAGCCTCCAAACGAATGAGCAGTTCTTC. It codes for CASSLQTNEQFF.

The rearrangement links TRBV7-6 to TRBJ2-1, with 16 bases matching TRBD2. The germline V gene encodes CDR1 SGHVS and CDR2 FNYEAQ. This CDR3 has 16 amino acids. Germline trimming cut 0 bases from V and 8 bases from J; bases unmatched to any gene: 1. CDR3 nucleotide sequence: TGTGCCAGCAGCTTAGCCGGGACTAGCGGGAGGGATGAGCAGTTCTTC. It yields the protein CASSLAGTSGRDEQFF. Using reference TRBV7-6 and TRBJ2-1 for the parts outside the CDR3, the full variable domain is GAGVSQSPRYKVTKRGQDVALRCDPISGHVSLYWYRQALGQGPEFLTYFNYEAQQDKSGLPNDRFSAERPEGSISTLTIQRTEQRDSAMYRCASSLAGTSGRDEQFFGPGTRLTVL.

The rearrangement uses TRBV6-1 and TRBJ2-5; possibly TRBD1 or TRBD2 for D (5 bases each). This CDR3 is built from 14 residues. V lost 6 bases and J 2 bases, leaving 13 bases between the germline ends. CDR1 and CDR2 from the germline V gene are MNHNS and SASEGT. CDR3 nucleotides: TGTGCCAGCAGCGACGGGTGGGGGCAAGAGACCCAGTACTTC. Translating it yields CASSDGWGQETQYF.

This CDR3 reads CATSRTGDEQFF. As DNA, the CDR3 is TGTGCCACCAGCAGGACCGGGGATGAGCAGTTCTTC. The chain links TRBV15 to TRBJ2-1, with TRBD2 as a possible D gene (5 bases). The CDR3 spans 12 residues. Trimming removed 3 bases at V and 8 bases at J, with 8 bases between. Germline assignment: CDR1 LNHNV and CDR2 YYDKDF (reference sequence).

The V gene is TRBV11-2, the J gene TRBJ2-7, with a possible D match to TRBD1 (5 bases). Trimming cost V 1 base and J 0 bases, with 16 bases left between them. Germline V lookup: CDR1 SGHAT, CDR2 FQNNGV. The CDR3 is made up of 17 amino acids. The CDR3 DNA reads TGTGCCAGCAGCTTAGGGGTTACAGGTATGGCCTCCTACGAGCAGTACGTC. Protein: CASSLGVTGMASYEQYV.

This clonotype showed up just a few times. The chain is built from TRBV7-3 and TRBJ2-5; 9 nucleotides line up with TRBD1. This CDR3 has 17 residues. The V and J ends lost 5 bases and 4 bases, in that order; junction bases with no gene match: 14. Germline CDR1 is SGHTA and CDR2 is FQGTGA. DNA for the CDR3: TGTGCCAGCAGCCGCGGGACAGGGAGTCCTTGGGGAGAGACCCAGTACTTC. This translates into CASSRGTGSPWGETQYF.

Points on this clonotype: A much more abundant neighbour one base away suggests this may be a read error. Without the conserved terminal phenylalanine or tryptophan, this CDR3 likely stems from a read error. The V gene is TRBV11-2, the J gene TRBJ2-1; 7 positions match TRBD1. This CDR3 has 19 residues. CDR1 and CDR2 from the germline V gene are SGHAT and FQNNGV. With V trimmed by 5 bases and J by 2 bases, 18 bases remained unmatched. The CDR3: CASSGTGTVQAGPYNEQFI. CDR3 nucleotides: TGTGCCAGCAGCGGAACCGGGACAGTGCAAGCTGGGCCCTACAATGAGCAGTTCATC.

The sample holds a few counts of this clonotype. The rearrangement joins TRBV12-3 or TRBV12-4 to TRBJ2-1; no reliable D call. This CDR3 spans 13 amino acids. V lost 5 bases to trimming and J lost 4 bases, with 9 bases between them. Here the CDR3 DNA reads TGTGCCAGCAGTCCGACCCTTTACAATGAGCAGTTCTTC. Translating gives CASSPTLYNEQFF.

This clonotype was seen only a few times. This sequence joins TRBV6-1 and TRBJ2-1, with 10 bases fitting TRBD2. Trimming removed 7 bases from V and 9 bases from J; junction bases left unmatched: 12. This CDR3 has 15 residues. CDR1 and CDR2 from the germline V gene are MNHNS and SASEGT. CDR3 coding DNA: TGTGCCAGCATGGAGGAAGCGGGGGGGCCTGGTGAGCAGTTCTTC. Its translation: CASMEEAGGPGEQFF.

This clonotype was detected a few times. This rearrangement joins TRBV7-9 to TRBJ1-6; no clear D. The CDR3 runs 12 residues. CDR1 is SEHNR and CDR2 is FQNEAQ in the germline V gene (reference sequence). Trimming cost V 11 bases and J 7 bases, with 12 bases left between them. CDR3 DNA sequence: TGTGCCGGCGCGGACTTAAATTCACCCCTCCACTTT. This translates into CAGADLNSPLHF.

CDR3 DNA sequence: TGCGCCAGCAGCCGACAGGGCTCCCACTACGAGCAGTACTTC. It yields the protein CASSRQGSHYEQYF. The chain has TRBV5-1 and TRBJ2-7; 7 positions match TRBD1. The CDR3 spans 14 residues. The junction had 7 bases not matched to a gene; V was cut back by 4 bases and J by 3 bases. Germline V gene lookup returns CDR1 SGHRS and CDR2 YFSETQ. Combining the CDR3 with reference TRBV5-1 and TRBJ2-7 gives the whole variable domain KAGVTQTPRYLIKTRGQQVTLSCSPISGHRSVSWYQQTPGQGLQFLFEYFSETQRNKGNFPGRFSGRQFSNSRSEMNVSTLELGDSALYLCASSRQGSHYEQYFGPGTRLTVT.

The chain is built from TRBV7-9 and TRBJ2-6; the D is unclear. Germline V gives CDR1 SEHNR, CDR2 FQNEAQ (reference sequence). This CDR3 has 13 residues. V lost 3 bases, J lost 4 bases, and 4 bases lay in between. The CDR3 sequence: CASSFGGANVLTF. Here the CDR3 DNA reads TGTGCCAGCAGCTTCGGCGGGGCCAACGTCCTGACTTTC.

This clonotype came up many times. CDR3 region: CSARAVGEQFF. CDR3 in DNA: TGCAGTGCTAGAGCGGTGGGTGAGCAGTTCTTC. The chain couples TRBV20-1 to TRBJ2-1, with no clear D. From germline, CDR1 is DFQATT and CDR2 SNEGSKA (reference sequence). This CDR3 has 11 amino acids. V shed 1 base and J shed 9 bases, with 7 bases lying between them.